Reported below is one T cell receptor (beta chain). The antigen remains undetermined. From blood CD8+ and CD4+ T cells, TCR beta sequences were generated. The patients with Susac syndrome satisfied recently defined diagnostic criteria for either definite or probable disease. The sample originates from a study of CD8 T cells in Susac syndrome. Trimming cost V 6 bases and J 7 bases; bases outside gene matches: 5. CDR1 MNHEY and CDR2 SVGAGI come from the germline V gene. The CDR3 covers 14 residues. Random hexamers were used to reverse transcribe roughly 0.5 to 1 ug of RNA. TCRdb recomputed calls from the immunoSEQ multiplex PCR reads with MiXCR, one row per CDR3 protein. The table includes around 150,000 distinct CDR3 sequences, 85% to 95% detected once. Study-wide points: Individuals included in the TCR sequencing and HLA analysis were acknowledged by the study to be relatively few in number.

The source is a human donor with Susac syndrome. The sample consisted of CD8+ T cells from PBMCs. This chain links TRBV6-5 with TRBJ1-5; 11 bases are a match to TRBD1. The CDR3 reads CASSWTGGGQPQHF. CDR3 DNA: TGTGCCAGCAGCTGGACAGGGGGCGGGCAGCCCCAGCATTTT.